These 4 T cell receptor beta chains share one sample of origin, sequenced in a study of shared clonotypes between healthy human individuals. Repertoires were generated with immunoSEQ multiplex PCR, while TCRdb's copy carries only in-frame clones and drops some. This table has over 400,000 clones, around four fifths appearing once. The sample was PBMCs. These receptors were collected from a woman aged 35 to 49 in good health. Some clones in this sample may be carry-over from other donors' samples.

Remarks on this clone: A far larger clone is only one base removed, so a read error is likely. The identical CDR3 is also encoded by other nucleotide sequences in the sample. This chain links TRBV19 with TRBJ2-5, with 11 bases that match TRBD1. The J call may be mistaken, given a closer DNA end match to TRBJ2-7. CDR1 and CDR2 from the germline V gene are LNHDA and SQIVND (reference sequence). CDR3 length: 16 residues. In DNA form, the CDR3 reads TGTGCCAGTAGTGTCACGGGGACAGGGGGTTCCTACGAGCAGTACTTC. Translating it yields CASSVTGTGGSYEQYF.

Of note for this clone: It is likely a read error, because the conserved phenylalanine at the end of the CDR3 is missing. The chain is built from TRBV2 and TRBJ2-7, with TRBD1 identical over 7 bases. Germline-derived CDR1 and CDR2 are SNHLY and FYNNEI. The CDR3 runs 12 residues. Trimming took 6 bases from V and 6 from J; bases not matched to a gene: 5. The CDR3, as DNA: TGTGCCAGCAGCTACAGGGGTCGCGAGCAGTACCTC. It yields the protein CASSYRGREQYL.

V and J are TRBV7-6 and TRBJ2-5; D is possibly TRBD1 or TRBD2 (5 bases each). Germline V lookup: CDR1 SGHVS, CDR2 FNYEAQ. This CDR3 has 13 amino acids. Trimming removed 6 bases from V and 4 bases from J, with 12 bases in between. In nucleotides, the CDR3 is TGTGCCAGCAGTCTCGCAGGGAGAGAGACCCAGTACTTC. Translating it yields CASSLAGRETQYF.

The V gene is TRBV7-9, the J gene TRBJ2-6; D is ambiguous. The CDR3 runs 17 residues. V was shortened by 1 base and J by 1 base, with 11 bases between the two germline ends. The germline gives CDR1 SEHNR, CDR2 FQNEAQ (reference sequence). The CDR3 reads CASSLGGILSGANVLTF. The CDR3 DNA reads TGTGCCAGCAGCTTAGGGGGAATTCTATCTGGGGCCAACGTCCTGACTTTC.